The following is a T cell receptor beta chain sequence with its context. The antigen remains undetermined. For the TCR beta CDR3, multiplex PCR with 32 V and 13 J primers performed the amplification. Using its own MiXCR run on the multiplex PCR reads, TCRdb lists one record per CDR3 protein. The sample records around 3,100 distinct CDR3 sequences, 30% to 45% being singletons. The data originate from a study of immune heterogeneity within non-small cell lung tumors. Template material for each sample was about 560 ng of bulk tumor genomic DNA. During surgery, each primary tumor gave multiple biopsies spaced as far apart as possible. The study cohort was described as untreated, and its members had newly diagnosed non-small cell lung cancer. They went on to have curative surgery. Points from the study as a whole: Although only moderate, the correlation of local T-cell clonality with local tumor mutational burden was significant (R around 0.37). Recurrence of identical dominant CDR3 beta clonotypes was observed across tumor sites within a patient, alongside site-unique high-frequency clones.

The CDR3 contains 14 residues. After removal of 6 bases from V and 0 bases from J, the junction contained 1 base not matched to a gene. Specimen: lung tumor tissue. The chain carries TRBV12-3 or TRBV12-4 and TRBJ2-2; TRBD1 aligns across 7 bases. The receptor was isolated from a man aged 65 to 79 with non-small cell lung cancer. CDR3 coding DNA: TGTGCCAGCAGGGGACAGACGAACACCGGGGAGCTGTTTTTT. Translated, it gives CASRGQTNTGELFF.